Shown below are 9 T cell receptor beta chains from a single sample sequenced in a study of T-cell reconstitution after alpha-beta-depleted transplantation in children. Unique molecular identifiers were incorporated during preparation of the TCRbeta library. MiXCR, applied by TCRdb to the PCR reads, yields one record per CDR3 protein. The sample carries 700,000 or so distinct CDR3 sequences, less than 15% recorded once. The source material was PBMCs, sampled before TCRalphabeta/CD19-depleted stem cell transplant. These receptors originate from a girl aged 2-10 years with congenital amegakaryocytic thrombocytopenia, due to receive a stem cell transplant.

This clonotype was detected ten times or more. The chain links TRBV5-1 to TRBJ2-5; no firm D call. V lost 0 bases and J 0 bases, leaving 9 bases between the germline ends. Per germline, CDR1 SGHRS and CDR2 YFSETQ. The CDR3 is made up of 15 amino acids. This CDR3 reads CASSLGIVYQETQYF. CDR3 nucleotide sequence: TGCGCCAGCAGCTTGGGAATAGTGTACCAAGAGACCCAGTACTTC.

In this sample, this clonotype turned up a few times. The CDR3 DNA reads as TGCAGTGCTAGCGGGTACAGACTCAATCAGCCCCAGCATTTT. Amino acids: CSASGYRLNQPQHF. The V call is TRBV20-1, the J call TRBJ1-5; unclear D gene. The CDR3 consists of 14 residues. Trimming left V 3 bases short and J 3 bases short, with 12 bases between. Germline loops: CDR1 DFQATT, CDR2 SNEGSKA (reference sequence).

As regards this clonotype: A much larger clone is a single base away; this may be a read error. The rearrangement links TRBV29-1 to TRBJ2-3, with 14 positions matching TRBD2. V dropped 4 bases and J dropped 1; count of bases not matched to a gene: 10. From germline, CDR1 is SQVTM and CDR2 ANQGSEA. There are 18 residues in the CDR3. This CDR3 is CSVVGLAGVEVGTDTQYF. For the CDR3, the DNA is TGCAGCGTTGTGGGACTAGCGGGAGTGGAGGTTGGCACAGATACGCAGTATTTT.

A few counts support this clonotype. This rearrangement joins TRBV7-8 to TRBJ2-1; TRBD1 aligns across 8 bases. J was trimmed by 8 bases and V by 3 bases; bases with no gene match: 3. The CDR3 has 13 amino acids. Germline V gene data show CDR1 as SGHVS and CDR2 as FQNEAQ. In nucleotides, the CDR3 is TGTGCCAGCAGCTTGGACAGGGACTATGAGCAGTTCTTC. It is translated as CASSLDRDYEQFF.

The V call is TRBV3-1, the J call TRBJ2-7, with 7 bases aligning to TRBD1. V was clipped by 6 bases and J by 3 bases; unmatched bases: 8. Germline values: CDR1 LGHDT, CDR2 YNNKEL (reference sequence). The CDR3 totals 14 residues. CDR3 amino acids: CASRQADRSYEQYF. In DNA, the CDR3 is TGTGCCAGCAGACAGGCGGACAGGAGCTACGAGCAGTACTTC.

This clonotype was seen a handful of times. As DNA, the CDR3 is TGTGCCAGCAGTTACCACGACAGGGGCCGCGGAGAGACCCAGTACTTC. Amino acid sequence: CASSYHDRGRGETQYF. The V call is TRBV6-5, the J call TRBJ2-5; 8 bases align to TRBD1. The germline CDR1 and CDR2 sequences are MNHEY and SVGAGI. The length of the CDR3 is 16 residues. Trimming at V came to 2 bases and at J to 4 bases, leaving 9 bases not matched to a gene.

The table lists this clonotype with many counts. This chain connects TRBV5-1 to TRBJ1-1; D remains unclear. The germline CDR1 and CDR2 sequences are SGHRS and YFSETQ. Trimming removed 3 bases from V and 0 bases from J, with 9 bases in between. The CDR3 has 14 amino acids. CDR3 residues: CASSSGTLNTEAFF. CDR3 nucleotides: TGCGCCAGCAGCTCAGGTACGCTGAACACTGAAGCTTTCTTT.

The chain has TRBV11-2 and TRBJ2-7, with D uncertain. The V end lost 5 bases, the J end lost 6 bases, and 17 bases lay between the germline ends. Germline CDR1 reads SGHAT; CDR2 reads FQNNGV. This CDR3 is built from 14 residues. The CDR3 here is CASSAFGFYVEQYF. Written as DNA, the CDR3 is TGTGCCAGCAGCGCGTTTGGTTTTTACGTCGAGCAGTACTTC.

The chain recombines TRBV20-1 with TRBJ2-2, with D possibly being TRBD2 (6 bases). Between the trimmed V and J ends, which lost 3 bases and 5 bases, there was a span of 10 bases. Germline CDR1 DFQATT, CDR2 SNEGSKA (reference sequence). CDR3 size: 13 residues. Here the CDR3 reads CSARPSVTGELFF. The CDR3 region has the DNA TGCAGTGCTAGGCCTAGCGTAACCGGGGAGCTGTTTTTT.